This TCR beta chain was sequenced during a study of CD4+ T cells in melanoma. The study's findings and limits: Reportedly, melanoma neoantigen-specific CD4+ T cells showed varied differentiation states. CD8+ T cell, macrophage and B cell function reportedly correlated with neoantigen-specific CD4+ T cells.

Measured with immunoSEQ multiplex PCR; TCRdb has only the in-frame clones, and not every one. In the table there are about 11,000 clones, 67% of which are singletons. Only a few counts were recorded for this clone. Its antigen is still unknown. The sample consisted of cells from a culture (not recorded whether cultured in vitro). This TCR came from a human donor with melanoma.

In DNA, the CDR3 is TGTGCCAGCAGCTTAGGTCCAACGATAAACTATGGCTACACCTTC. This gives the protein CASSLGPTINYGYTF. The chain joins TRBV7-2 to TRBJ1-2; D gene unclear. The germline gives CDR1 SGHTA, CDR2 FQGNSA. This CDR3 spans 15 amino acids. V was trimmed by 1 base and J by 2 bases, leaving 11 bases between them.